A selection of T cell receptor beta chains follows, all from one sample in a study of cytomegalovirus exposure and HLA in healthy donors. The data were produced by immunoSEQ multiplex PCR, yet TCRdb's version contains in-frame clones alone and is incomplete. The sample holds some 100,000 clones; more than 80% are singletons and the top ten take about 3.6%. Sequencing was carried out using PBMCs. The receptors were gathered from a young man in good health and CMV-seronegative. The CDR3 runs from the conserved cysteine through the conserved F or W. The D gene is left open where the match is weak. Clone size, where shown, is once, few, many, or a class for clones that have expanded.

abundance	v_gene	d_gene	j_gene	len	CDR3aa	CDR3nt
NA	TRBV6-6	TRBD1	TRBJ2-1	14	CASSLQGVGNEQFF	TGTGCCAGCAGCCTACAGGGGGTGGGAAATGAGCAGTTCTTC
NA	TRBV2	NA	TRBJ2-3	13	CASRKYTGDTQYF	TGTGCCAGCAGAAAGTATACAGGGGATACGCAGTATTTT
NA	TRBV6-1	NA	TRBJ2-1	16	CASSERARSSYNEQFF	TGTGCCAGCAGTGAAAGAGCGCGAAGCTCCTACAATGAGCAGTTCTTC
NA	TRBV30	NA	TRBJ2-3	13	CAWRIPGTDTQYF	TGTGCCTGGAGAATCCCGGGGACAGATACGCAGTATTTT
NA	TRBV2	TRBD1	TRBJ2-7	14	CASSGQGDQDEQYF	TGTGCCAGCAGTGGGCAGGGGGACCAGGACGAGCAGTACTTC
NA	TRBV5-4	TRBD1	TRBJ2-2	15	CASGLGTGETGELFF	TGTGCCAGCGGCCTTGGGACAGGGGAGACCGGGGAGCTGTTTTTT
NA	TRBV15	NA	TRBJ1-5	15	CATKGQGFSNQPQHF	TGTGCCACCAAAGGCCAGGGGTTTAGCAATCAGCCCCAGCATTTT
few	TRBV19	TRBD2	TRBJ2-1	15	CASSTIAGAFNEQFF	TGTGCCAGTAGTACAATAGCGGGAGCGTTCAATGAGCAGTTCTTC
NA	TRBV6-6	TRBD1	TRBJ1-4	14	CASRQQGEGEKLFF	TGTGCCAGCAGGCAACAGGGGGAAGGTGAAAAACTGTTTTTT
NA	TRBV1	NA	TRBJ2-7	16	CTSRQRDSPFSYEQYF	TGCACCAGCAGACAGAGGGACAGTCCGTTCTCCTACGAGCAGTACTTC
NA	TRBV5-1	NA	TRBJ2-3	15	CASSLDGPGADTQYF	TGCGCCAGCAGCTTGGACGGACCGGGGGCAGATACGCAGTATTTT
few	TRBV5-1	NA	TRBJ2-3	14	CASSLGQITDTQYF	TGCGCCAGCAGCCTCGGACAGATCACAGATACGCAGTATTTT
NA	TRBV27	TRBD1	TRBJ2-7	19	CASSFVYITGTGSTYEQYF	TGTGCCAGCAGTTTTGTCTATATAACCGGGACAGGGAGTACCTACGAGCAGTACTTC
NA	TRBV28	TRBD1	TRBJ1-4	16	CASSLSPGGLNEKLFF	TGTGCCAGCAGTTTATCCCCAGGGGGCCTGAATGAAAAACTGTTTTTT
NA	TRBV30	TRBD2	TRBJ2-2	16	CAWSYYGLEVSGELFF	TGTGCCTGGAGTTACTACGGACTAGAGGTCTCCGGGGAGCTGTTTTTT
NA	TRBV19	NA	TRBJ2-1	12	CASSKRYNEQFF	TGTGCCAGTAGTAAGCGATACAATGAGCAGTTCTTC
NA	TRBV5-1	NA	TRBJ2-1	19	CASSLAQGTSTSSYNEQFF	TGCGCCAGCAGCTTGGCACAGGGGACTTCCACGAGCTCCTACAATGAGCAGTTCTTC
NA	TRBV7-3	TRBD2	TRBJ2-1	15	CASSLLGGLGNEQFF	TGTGCCAGCAGCCTCCTCGGGGGGTTAGGCAATGAGCAGTTCTTC
NA	TRBV4-2	TRBD2	TRBJ2-3	17	CASSQGTSGGGTDTQYF	TGTGCCAGCAGCCAGGGGACTAGCGGGGGGGGCACAGATACGCAGTATTTT
few	TRBV19	NA	TRBJ2-6	16	CASSIGDRVSTDVLTF	TGTGCCAGTAGTATCGGTGACAGAGTTTCAACGGACGTCCTGACTTTC
NA	TRBV29-1	TRBD2	TRBJ2-3	14	CSVKPGLGTDTQYF	TGCAGCGTTAAACCGGGACTAGGCACAGATACGCAGTATTTT
NA	TRBV19	TRBD1	TRBJ1-1	15	CASSTGGPANTEAFF	TGTGCCAGTAGTACAGGGGGGCCTGCGAACACTGAAGCTTTCTTT
NA	TRBV13	NA	TRBJ1-5	12	CASSLNQGPQHF	TGTGCCAGCAGCTTAAATCAGGGACCCCAGCATTTT
NA	TRBV7-9	NA	TRBJ1-2	11	CASRAVRGYTF	TGTGCCAGCAGGGCCGTTCGAGGCTACACCTTC
NA	TRBV9	NA	TRBJ1-1	15	CASSPHAGLDTEAFF	TGTGCCAGCAGCCCTCACGCGGGTTTGGACACTGAAGCTTTCTTT
NA	TRBV9	NA	TRBJ2-7	16	CASSVEGHSSSYEQYF	TGTGCCAGCAGCGTAGAGGGACACTCGAGCTCCTACGAGCAGTACTTC
NA	TRBV5-1	NA	TRBJ2-3	14	CASSIDRSTDTQYF	TGCGCCAGCAGCATCGACAGAAGCACAGATACGCAGTATTTT
NA	TRBV5-4	NA	TRBJ2-7	16	CASSLGSLGGGNEQYF	TGTGCCAGCAGCTTGGGATCCCTGGGGGGAGGAAACGAGCAGTACTTC
NA	TRBV28	NA	TRBJ2-7	16	CASSFRWQRGSYEQYF	TGTGCCAGCAGTTTTCGGTGGCAGCGAGGGTCCTACGAGCAGTACTTC
NA	TRBV10-3	TRBD1	TRBJ1-5	17	CAISEGDRGGSNQPQHF	TGTGCCATCAGTGAAGGGGACAGGGGCGGTAGCAATCAGCCCCAGCATTTT
once	TRBV9	TRBD1	TRBJ2-7	15	CASSPRQGATYEQYF	TGTGCCAGCAGCCCGAGACAGGGGGCAACCTACGAGCAGTACTTC
NA	TRBV7-2	TRBD2	TRBJ2-7	16	CASSPPRTSGSYEQYF	TGTGCCAGCAGCCCACCTAGGACTAGCGGGAGTTACGAGCAGTACTTC
NA	TRBV5-4	TRBD2	TRBJ2-7	15	CASSLATSGGYEQYF	TGTGCCAGCAGCTTGGCGACTAGCGGGGGATACGAGCAGTACTTC
once	TRBV4-3	TRBD1	TRBJ1-1	16	CASSQGPGQGATEAFF	TGCGCCAGCAGCCAGGGTCCGGGACAGGGGGCTACTGAAGCTTTCTTT
NA	TRBV30	TRBD2	TRBJ2-1	15	CAWSVGLAEGYEQFF	TGTGCCTGGAGTGTAGGGCTAGCGGAAGGGTATGAGCAGTTCTTC